Each of the 5 T cell receptor beta chains below was sequenced from the same sample in a study of CD8 T cells in ankylosing spondylitis. MiXCR was run by TCRdb on the 5' RACE reads, yielding one entry per CDR3 protein. Among more than 150,000 distinct CDR3 sequences listed, over 10% were seen once. Sequencing used blood, either unsorted or a sorted T cell fraction (not recorded which). These receptor sequences come from a male donor with ankylosing spondylitis or in good health (not recorded which).

This rearrangement joins TRBV7-9 to TRBJ1-4, with unresolved D. V gave up 3 bases and J gave up 5 bases, with 10 bases separating them. The CDR3 is 14 residues long. Germline CDR1 SEHNR, CDR2 FQNEAQ (reference sequence). CDR3 sequence: CASSFPGSNEKLFF. The CDR3 DNA is TGTGCCAGCAGCTTTCCCGGGAGCAATGAAAAACTGTTTTTT.

This rearrangement joins TRBV27 to TRBJ2-2; no reliable D call. CDR1 is MNHEY, CDR2 SMNVEV, per germline (reference sequence). Trimming removed 2 bases from V and 8 bases from J, with 9 bases in between. The CDR3 loop spans 13 amino acids. The CDR3 sequence: CASSLSGLGELFF. DNA for the CDR3: TGTGCCAGCAGTTTAAGTGGGCTGGGGGAGCTGTTTTTT.

This chain uses TRBV4-1 with TRBJ1-4, with a weak D call TRBD1 (5 bases). V lost 3 bases, J lost 6 bases, and 17 bases lay in between. This CDR3 spans 16 amino acids. From germline, CDR1 is MGHRA and CDR2 YSYEKL. The CDR3 reads CASSQLILGGDEKLFF. The DNA for the CDR3 is TGCGCCAGCAGCCAGTTAATCCTTGGGGGGGATGAAAAACTGTTTTTT.

The sample holds a few counts of this clonotype. The V gene is TRBV29-1, the J gene TRBJ2-1; D is perhaps TRBD1 or TRBD2 (5 bases each). This CDR3 is built from 13 residues. Germline assignment: CDR1 SQVTM and CDR2 ANQGSEA. Deletions cut 4 bases from V and 5 bases from J, with 12 bases between. The CDR3 DNA reads as TGCAGCGTTGTAGGGACGGTGAACAATGAGCAGTTCTTC. Protein product: CSVVGTVNNEQFF.

This clonotype was counted only a few times. V and J are TRBV11-2 and TRBJ1-2, with 11 bases aligning to TRBD1. V lost 5 bases, J lost 4 bases, and 3 bases stayed unmatched. In germline, CDR1 is SGHAT, CDR2 FQNNGV. The CDR3 sequence is 14 residues long. CDR3 DNA: TGTGCCAGCAGCCCAGGGACAGGGGGCTATGGCTACACCTTC. This gives the protein CASSPGTGGYGYTF.